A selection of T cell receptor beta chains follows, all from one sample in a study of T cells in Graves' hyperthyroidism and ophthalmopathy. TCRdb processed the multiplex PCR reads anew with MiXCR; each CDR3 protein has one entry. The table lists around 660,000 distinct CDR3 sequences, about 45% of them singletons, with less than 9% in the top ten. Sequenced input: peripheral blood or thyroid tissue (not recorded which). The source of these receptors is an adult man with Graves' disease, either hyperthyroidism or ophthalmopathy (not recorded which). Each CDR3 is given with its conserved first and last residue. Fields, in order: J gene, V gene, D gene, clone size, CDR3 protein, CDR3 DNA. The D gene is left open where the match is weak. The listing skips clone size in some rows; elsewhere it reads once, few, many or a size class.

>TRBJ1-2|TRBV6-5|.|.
CAMSGGLGYTF
TGTGCCATGTCCGGGGGGCTTGGCTACACCTTC
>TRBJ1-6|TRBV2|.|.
CASSGERNSPLHF
TGTGCCAGTTCAGGGGAACGCAATTCACCCCTCCACTTT
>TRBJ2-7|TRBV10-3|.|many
CAISADRYEQYF
TGTGCCATCAGTGCGGACAGATACGAGCAGTACTTC
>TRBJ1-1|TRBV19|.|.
CASSIRGAAHGEAFF
TGTGCCAGTAGTATCAGGGGCGCCGCGCACGGTGAAGCTTTCTTT
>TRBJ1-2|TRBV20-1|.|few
CSASPGIDYGYTF
TGCAGTGCTAGTCCAGGGATAGACTATGGCTACACCTTC
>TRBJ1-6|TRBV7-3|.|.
CASRPIDGVGSPLHF
TGTGCCAGCAGGCCCATCGACGGGGTGGGTTCACCCCTCCACTTT
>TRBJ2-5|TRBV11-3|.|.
CASSLDRGTGETQYF
TGTGCCAGCAGCTTAGATCGAGGGACGGGAGAGACCCAGTACTTC
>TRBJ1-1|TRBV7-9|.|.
CASSLARRGGVSTEASF
TGTGCCAGCAGCTTAGCGCGGCGGGGCGGGGTGTCCACTGAAGCTTCCTTT
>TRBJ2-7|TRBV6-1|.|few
CASSDLSGNYEQYF
TGTGCCAGCAGTGACCTTAGCGGAAACTACGAGCAGTACTTC
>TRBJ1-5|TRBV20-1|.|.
CSAREIGGRAQPQHF
TGCAGTGCTAGAGAGATTGGGGGGAGAGCTCAGCCCCAGCATTTT
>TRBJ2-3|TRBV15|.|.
CATSRDLISDTQYF
TGTGCCACCAGCAGAGATCTTATTAGTGATACGCAGTATTTT
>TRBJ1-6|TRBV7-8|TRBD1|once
CASSLDPGTAHSPLHF
TGTGCCAGCAGCTTAGATCCAGGGACAGCCCATTCACCCCTCCACTTT
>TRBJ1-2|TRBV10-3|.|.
CAISEWGENYGYTF
TGTGCCATCAGTGAGTGGGGGGAGAACTATGGCTACACCTTC
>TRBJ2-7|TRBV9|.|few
CASSLDRGGDSSYEQYF
TGTGCCAGCAGCTTAGATAGGGGCGGGGACAGCTCCTACGAGCAGTACTTC
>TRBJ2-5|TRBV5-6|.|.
CASSRQDGETQYF
TGTGCCAGCAGCCGACAGGATGGGGAGACCCAGTACTTC
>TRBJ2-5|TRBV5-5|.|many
CASSLEGMETQYF
TGTGCCAGCAGCTTGGAAGGGATGGAGACCCAGTACTTC
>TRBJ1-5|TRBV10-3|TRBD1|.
CAISVGGGKETQHF
TGTGCCATCTCAGTAGGAGGGGGCAAGGAGACCCAGCATTTT
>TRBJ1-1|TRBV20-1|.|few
CSAPQVGGFGNTEAFF
TGCAGTGCCCCTCAAGTGGGGGGGTTCGGAAACACTGAAGCTTTCTTT
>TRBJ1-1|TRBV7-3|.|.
CASSLAPGPSEAFF
TGTGCCAGCAGCTTGGCCCCAGGTCCTTCTGAAGCTTTCTTT
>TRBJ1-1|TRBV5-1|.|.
CASSSEWNTEAFF
TGCGCCAGCAGCTCAGAATGGAACACTGAAGCTTTCTTT
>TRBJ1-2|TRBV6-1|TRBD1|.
CASQDRTNYGYTF
TGTGCCAGCCAGGACAGGACTAACTATGGCTACACCTTC
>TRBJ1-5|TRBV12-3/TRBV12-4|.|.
CASRVGALGAQHF
TGTGCCAGCAGGGTAGGTGCCCTGGGGGCCCAGCATTTT
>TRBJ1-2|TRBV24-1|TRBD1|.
CATSEDRDGYTF
TGTGCCACCAGTGAAGACAGGGATGGCTACACCTTC
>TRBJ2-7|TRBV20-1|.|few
CSARRGSSYEQYF
TGCAGTGCTAGGAGGGGGAGCTCCTACGAGCAGTACTTC
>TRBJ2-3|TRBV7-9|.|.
CASSPDGRTDTQYF
TGTGCCAGCAGTCCCGACGGGCGCACAGATACGCAGTATTTT
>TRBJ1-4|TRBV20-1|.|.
CSASGRRTNEKLFF
TGCAGTGCTTCAGGGCGACGGACTAATGAAAAACTGTTTTTT
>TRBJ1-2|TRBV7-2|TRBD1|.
CASSLFQDRGSGYTF
TGTGCCAGCAGCTTGTTTCAGGACAGGGGGAGCGGCTACACCTTC
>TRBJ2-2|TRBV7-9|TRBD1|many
CASSQGQSNTGELFF
TGTGCCAGCAGCCAGGGACAGTCGAACACCGGGGAGCTGTTTTTT
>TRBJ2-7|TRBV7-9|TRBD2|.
CASRRGLAGEGEQYF
TGTGCCAGCAGACGAGGACTAGCGGGAGAGGGCGAGCAGTACTTC
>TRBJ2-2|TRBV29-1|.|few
CSVADREGTGELFF
TGCAGCGTCGCGGACAGGGAGGGGACCGGGGAGCTGTTTTTT
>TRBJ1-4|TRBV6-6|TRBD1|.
CASSATGVWELFF
TGTGCCAGCAGTGCAACAGGGGTGTGGGAACTGTTTTTT
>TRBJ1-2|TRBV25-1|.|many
CASSEFGSNYGYTF
TGTGCCAGCAGTGAATTTGGGAGTAACTATGGCTACACCTTC